The text below deals with one TCR beta chain. Its antigen is undetermined. Indicated treatment: some 20 received Ad26.COV2.S at low or high dose, single or two shots; a few received placebo; per-sample allocation not given. Following the first vaccine or placebo injection, samples were taken on day 63. In the vaccine, an Ad26 vector expressed the SARS-CoV-2 spike of the Wuhan strain. Data came from immunoSEQ multiplex PCR; TCRdb stores just in-frame clones and leaves some out. The profile shows 500,000 or so clones, around nine tenths of them singletons. The CDR3 is made up of 14 amino acids. Germline V lookup: CDR1 MNHEY, CDR2 SVGAGI. V lost 8 bases, J lost 3 bases, and 16 bases lay in between. The data belong to a study of Ad26.COV2.S vaccination and SARS-CoV-2 variants. Study overall: Intramuscularly, Ad26.COV2.S was given either once or twice, 56 days apart.

Study conclusions and caveats: Reportedly, spike-specific CD8+ and CD4+ T cell responses achieved substantial breadth once vaccination had taken place.

This TCR was recovered from a person between 18 and 60 years old who received the Ad26.COV2.S COVID-19 vaccine or a placebo. The input for sequencing was peripheral blood, taken in a trial of Ad26.COV2.S vaccine versus placebo. The chain joins TRBV6-5 to TRBJ1-1, with D perhaps TRBD1 (6 bases). CDR3 DNA sequence: TGTGCCAGCCGGGCACAGGGAGGGTACACTGAAGCTTTCTTT. This codes for CASRAQGGYTEAFF.